Shown below are 9 T cell receptor beta chains from a single sample sequenced in a study of beta chain features in type 1 diabetes. Findings of the study overall: In every one of the four CD4+ subsets, TCRB CDR3s were moderately but significantly shorter in Type 1 diabetes patients.

cDNA synthesis used the whole RNA isolate, giving expressed TCRB sequences. Libraries were prepared by immunoSEQ multiplex PCR; TCRdb keeps only in-frame clonotypes and omits some of them. The sample includes 150,000 to 200,000 clones, 6.5% to 10% seen only once; the top ten take under 0.65%. No antigen has been identified for these receptors. The specimen was central memory CD4+ T cells from blood. The receptors here all came from a woman aged 18 to 35 with type 1 diabetes.

This clone has a handful of counts. The rearrangement links TRBV10-3 to TRBJ1-1, with 9 positions matching TRBD1. The CDR3 is 15 residues long. Germline-derived CDR1 and CDR2 are ENHRY and SYGVKD. J gave up 6 bases and V 5 bases, and 10 bases lay outside the gene matches. CDR3 loop: CAISRGEQGAAEAFF. The CDR3 DNA reads as TGTGCCATCAGTCGAGGAGAACAGGGGGCCGCTGAAGCTTTCTTT.

This chain joins TRBV19 and TRBJ1-2; no clear D gene. V lost 0 bases, J lost 4 bases, and 9 bases lay in between. The CDR3 extends over 14 amino acids. The germline V gene has CDR1 LNHDA and CDR2 SQIVND (reference sequence). CDR3 DNA: TGTGCCAGTAGTATAGATGAGCCTTCCTATGGCTACACCTTC. Its translation: CASSIDEPSYGYTF.

The V call is TRBV6-6, the J call TRBJ2-6, with TRBD1 matching over 7 bases. The CDR3 covers 15 residues. The V gene's germline CDR1 is MNHNY and CDR2 SVGAGI (reference sequence). The junction had 7 bases not matched to a gene; V was cut back by 6 bases and J by 5 bases. The CDR3 is CASSPRQGRANVLTF. CDR3 DNA: TGTGCCAGCAGCCCCCGACAGGGTCGGGCCAACGTCCTGACTTTC.

The chain couples TRBV4-3 to TRBJ1-1, with 7 bases fitting TRBD1. This CDR3 spans 15 amino acids. Losses at the gene ends were 4 bases for V and 1 base for J; bases not matched to a gene: 6. Germline CDR1 is LGHNA and CDR2 is YSLEER. CDR3 sequence: CASSPVGTANTEAFF. The CDR3 coding sequence is TGCGCCAGCAGCCCAGTCGGGACAGCGAACACTGAAGCTTTCTTT.

The rearrangement joins TRBV29-1 to TRBJ2-7, with 12 bases fitting TRBD2. V trimming: 4 bases; J trimming: 4 bases; junction bases outside the gene matches: 2. CDR3 length: 13 residues. Germline-derived CDR1 and CDR2 are SQVTM and ANQGSEA. Here the CDR3 reads CSVGTSGRYEQYF. In DNA form, the CDR3 reads TGCAGCGTTGGAACTAGCGGGAGGTACGAGCAGTACTTC.

For this clone: This sample also contains other DNA sequences that code for the same CDR3. This sequence joins TRBV5-1 and TRBJ2-7, with TRBD1 matching 11 bases. Germline V gives CDR1 SGHRS, CDR2 YFSETQ. Trimming took 2 bases from V and 3 from J; bases not matched to a gene: 1. CDR3 size: 14 residues. The DNA of the CDR3 is TGCGCCAGCAGCTTCGGGACAGGGGGCTACGAGCAGTACTTC. Residues: CASSFGTGGYEQYF.

This clone was seen only a few times. This chain joins TRBV7-9 and TRBJ2-5; D perhaps matches TRBD2 (6 bases). The V gene's germline CDR1 is SEHNR and CDR2 FQNEAQ (reference sequence). With 5 bases removed from V and 4 bases from J, the gap between germline ends came to 14 bases. The CDR3 has 14 residues. The DNA of the CDR3 is TGTGCCAGCAGCCGTGGGGGGAAGGGAGAGACCCAGTACTTC. This codes for CASSRGGKGETQYF.

This clone was counted between two and nine times. The chain links TRBV29-1 to TRBJ1-5; no clear D. The CDR3 loop spans 14 amino acids. Trimming removed 4 bases at V and 0 bases at J, with 10 bases between. CDR1 and CDR2 from the germline V gene are SQVTM and ANQGSEA. CDR3 nucleotide sequence: TGCAGCGTTGTCGTCAGTTCTAGCAATCAGCCCCAGCATTTT. Protein product: CSVVVSSSNQPQHF.

This clone was picked up a small number of times. This chain links TRBV6-5 with TRBJ2-3, with a weak D call TRBD2 (5 bases). V was shortened by 6 bases and J by 0 bases, with 13 bases between the two germline ends. CDR1 MNHEY and CDR2 SVGAGI come from the germline V gene. There are 15 residues in the CDR3. In DNA form, the CDR3 reads TGTGCCAGCAGGCGGTGGCGGACTAGCACAGATACGCAGTATTTT. It encodes CASRRWRTSTDTQYF.